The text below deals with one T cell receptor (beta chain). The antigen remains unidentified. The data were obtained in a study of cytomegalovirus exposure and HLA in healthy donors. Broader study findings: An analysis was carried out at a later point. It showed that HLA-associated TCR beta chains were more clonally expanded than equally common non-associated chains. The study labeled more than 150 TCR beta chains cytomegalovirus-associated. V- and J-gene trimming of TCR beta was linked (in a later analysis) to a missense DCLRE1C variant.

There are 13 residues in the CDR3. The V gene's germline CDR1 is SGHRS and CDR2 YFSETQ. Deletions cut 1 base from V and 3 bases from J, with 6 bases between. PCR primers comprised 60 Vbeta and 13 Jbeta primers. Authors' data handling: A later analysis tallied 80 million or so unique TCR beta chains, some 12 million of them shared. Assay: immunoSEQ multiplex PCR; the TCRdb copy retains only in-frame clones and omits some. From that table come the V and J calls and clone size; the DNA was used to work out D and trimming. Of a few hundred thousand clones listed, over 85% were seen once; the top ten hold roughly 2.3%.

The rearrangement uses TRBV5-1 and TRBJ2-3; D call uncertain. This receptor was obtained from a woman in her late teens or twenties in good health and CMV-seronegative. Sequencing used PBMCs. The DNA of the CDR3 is TGCGCCAGCAGCTTGCCACGGACAGATACGCAGTATTTT. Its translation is CASSLPRTDTQYF.